A selection of T cell receptor beta chains follows, all from one sample in a study of neurological immune-mediated disorders. TCRdb analysed the 5' RACE reads with MiXCR anew, one entry per CDR3 protein. Altogether 65,000 to 85,000 distinct CDR3 sequences are present, 2.5% to 4% being singletons, with the ten largest covering less than 5.5%. Specimen: PBMCs. The receptors here all came from a woman in her forties or fifties with multiple sclerosis. CDR3s include the opening cysteine and the closing phenylalanine or tryptophan. D genes are given only for firm matches.

J: TRBJ2-1
V: TRBV11-2
D: TRBD2
CDR3: CASSQTSGEREQFF

J: TRBJ2-1
V: TRBV6-5
D: TRBD2
CDR3: CASRDLAGSSYNEQFF

J: TRBJ1-2
V: TRBV6-1
D: -
CDR3: CASSVQLRVHYGYTF

J: TRBJ1-2
V: TRBV29-1
D: -
CDR3: CSVEVGGGYTF

J: TRBJ1-4
V: TRBV7-9
D: -
CDR3: CASSFGAGFNEKLFF

J: TRBJ1-5
V: TRBV20-1
D: -
CDR3: CSASPPGGEVSNQPQHF

J: TRBJ2-5
V: TRBV20-1
D: TRBD2
CDR3: CSVRERGSQETQYF

J: TRBJ1-2
V: TRBV29-1
D: TRBD1
CDR3: CSARDSYGYTF

J: TRBJ2-3
V: TRBV10-3
D: -
CDR3: CAIRVTGASDTQYF

J: TRBJ2-1
V: TRBV7-2
D: TRBD2
CDR3: CASRRGGLGEQFF

J: TRBJ2-1
V: TRBV29-1
D: -
CDR3: CSGTPGTRYNEQFF

J: TRBJ2-5
V: TRBV18
D: TRBD1
CDR3: CASSPGTGGEETQYF

J: TRBJ2-1
V: TRBV4-2
D: -
CDR3: CASSQERSYNEQFF

J: TRBJ1-3
V: TRBV2
D: -
CDR3: CASSAALETIYF

J: TRBJ2-7
V: TRBV7-7
D: -
CDR3: CASSPIPEDEQYF

J: TRBJ1-3
V: TRBV29-1
D: -
CDR3: CSVDASGNTIYF

J: TRBJ2-2
V: TRBV20-1
D: -
CDR3: CSAKGGYTGELFF

J: TRBJ1-4
V: TRBV7-9
D: TRBD1
CDR3: CASSPGQEFIEKLFF

J: TRBJ2-3
V: TRBV6-2/TRBV6-3
D: TRBD1
CDR3: CASSYGQEDTDTQYF

J: TRBJ1-1
V: TRBV7-3
D: -
CDR3: CASSLLGGAEAFF